The present TCR beta chain was sequenced within a study of molecular identifiers for immune sequencing clone quantification. From the PCR reads, TCRdb called clonotypes with MiXCR, one entry per CDR3 protein. The table lists about 640,000 distinct CDR3 sequences, just under 20% of them singletons, with 0.7% to 1% in the top ten. Concerning this clonotype: Its antigen is not identified.

Study conclusions and caveats: A single cell's spiked Jurkat TCR RNA was reportedly detectable among 950,000 to 1,000,000 naive cells. Molecules of identical TCR sharing a barcode could underestimate highly expanded clone sizes.

Germline assignment: CDR1 SEHNR and CDR2 FQNEAQ (reference sequence). The CDR3 is 15 residues long. Trimming took off 7 bases at V and 5 bases at J, with 21 bases between the two ends. This chain joins TRBV7-9 and TRBJ2-7; D may be TRBD1 (7 bases). The sequenced material came from naive CD8+ T cells from blood, with Jurkat cell RNA spiked in. The subset is: FACS-sorted CD8+CD4-CCR7+CD45RA+ naive T cells. This TCR was recovered from a human donor in good health. Some libraries in this study had Jurkat cell RNA spiked in. The CDR3 DNA reads as TGTGCCAGCAACCCCCCCGTGACAGGGAGGAACGAGCAGTACTTC. Translating it yields CASNPPVTGRNEQYF.